The 15 T cell receptor beta chains below come from one sample, sequenced in a study of PD-L1 blockade in urothelial cancer. The assay was immunoSEQ multiplex PCR, and TCRdb's table has in-frame clones only and misses some. The table has 95,000 to 150,000 clones, around 86% seen once. Time point: peripheral blood 6 weeks after treatment start. The sequences come from PBMCs, collected around atezolizumab (anti-PD-L1) treatment. The source is a man aged 50 to 59 with urothelial cancer.

CDR3 nucleotide sequence: TGTGCCAGCAGCAGTCGACTAGCGGGAGCCGACAGGACTGCAGATACGCAGTATTTT. Its translation: CASSSRLAGADRTADTQYF. The rearrangement joins TRBV11-2 to TRBJ2-3, with TRBD2 matching over 12 bases. The CDR3 consists of 19 residues. The V and J ends lost 5 bases and 4 bases, in that order; junction bases with no gene match: 16. CDR1 SGHAT and CDR2 FQNNGV come from the germline V gene.

The CDR3 reads CASSLNLAGIPDTQYF. In DNA, the CDR3 is TGTGCCAGCAGCTTAAACCTAGCGGGAATCCCAGATACGCAGTATTTT. The chain links TRBV7-9 to TRBJ2-3, with 9 bases that match TRBD2. Germline V lookup: CDR1 SEHNR, CDR2 FQNEAQ (reference sequence). Unmatched junction bases numbered 7, after V lost 2 bases and J lost 4 bases. The CDR3 runs 16 residues.

V and J are TRBV6-4 and TRBJ2-4, with D maybe TRBD1 (6 bases). V was pared by 7 bases and J by 0 bases, with 25 bases between. This CDR3 contains 19 residues. In germline, CDR1 is MRHNA, CDR2 SNTAGT. CDR3 amino acids: CASKPPVGAPRRAKNIQYF. The CDR3 nucleotides read TGTGCCAGCAAGCCCCCCGTGGGGGCCCCGAGAAGAGCCAAAAACATTCAGTACTTC.

This chain uses TRBV7-3 with TRBJ2-1, with D possibly matching TRBD2 (5 bases). The germline V gene encodes CDR1 SGHTA and CDR2 FQGTGA. Trimming shortened V by 4 bases and J by 8 bases, and 9 bases separated the two germline ends. This CDR3 is built from 12 residues. CDR3 nucleotides: TGTGCCAGCAGCTGCCCGGAGGATGAGCAGTTCTTC. Translated: CASSCPEDEQFF.

This sequence joins TRBV19 and TRBJ2-7; 8 bases are a match to TRBD1. CDR3 length: 14 amino acids. The V gene end was trimmed by 4 bases and the J gene end by 2 bases; junction bases not matched to a gene: 4. The germline V gene has CDR1 LNHDA and CDR2 SQIVND (reference sequence). CDR3 sequence: CASSTWTGTYEQYF. In DNA form, the CDR3 reads TGTGCCAGTAGTACTTGGACAGGGACCTACGAGCAGTACTTC.

This clone showed up just once. The chain links TRBV5-1 to TRBJ2-1; D call uncertain. From germline, CDR1 is SGHRS and CDR2 YFSETQ. V lost 4 bases, J lost 9 bases, and 11 bases lay in between. The CDR3 loop spans 12 amino acids. The CDR3 DNA follows: TGCGCCAGCAGCAGCAGAGGAGCTGAGCAGTTCTTC. Its protein product is CASSSRGAEQFF.

The chain couples TRBV7-2 to TRBJ2-5; 8 nucleotides agree with TRBD2. V shed 8 bases and J 4 bases; nucleotides not matched to a gene: 15. This CDR3 has 16 amino acids. Germline V lookup: CDR1 SGHTA, CDR2 FQGNSA. DNA for the CDR3: TGTGCCAGCTCTCTAGCGGGTGGGTCGGTAGGAGAGACCCAGTACTTC. As protein: CASSLAGGSVGETQYF.

The chain carries TRBV11-3 and TRBJ2-1; 9 bases agree with TRBD1. The germline V gene encodes CDR1 SGHNT and CDR2 YENEEA. This CDR3 is built from 13 residues. With 5 bases clipped from V and 14 bases from J, the junction kept 10 bases outside the gene matches. CDR3 bases: TGTGCCAGCAGCCGATCGGGACAGGGTTTAGAGTTCTTC. Translation gives CASSRSGQGLEFF. Drawing the rest from reference TRBV11-3 and TRBJ2-1, the complete variable domain is EAGVVQSPRYKIIEKKQPVAFWCNPISGHNTLYWYLQNLGQGPELLIRYENEEAVDDSQLPKDRFSAERLKGVDSTLKIQPAELGDSAVYLCASSRSGQGLEFFGPGTRLTVL.

The genes are TRBV30 and TRBJ2-7; 9 nucleotides line up with TRBD1. The V gene end was trimmed by 2 bases and the J gene end by 3 bases; junction bases not matched to a gene: 8. CDR1 is GTSNPN and CDR2 is SVGIG in the germline V gene (reference sequence). The CDR3 consists of 15 residues. The CDR3 protein is CAWSPGTGIYYEQYF. CDR3 DNA: TGTGCCTGGAGTCCCGGGACAGGGATATACTACGAGCAGTACTTC.

The chain employs TRBV5-1 and TRBJ2-7; maybe TRBD1 (7 bases). Germline CDR1 and CDR2: SGHRS and YFSETQ. The CDR3 consists of 15 residues. Trimming took off 6 bases at V and 0 bases at J, with 16 bases between the two ends. The CDR3 DNA reads TGCGCCAGCACATTTGGCGGGACAGCCTCCTACGAGCAGTACTTC. It is translated as CASTFGGTASYEQYF.

The rearrangement links TRBV18 to TRBJ2-3; 7 positions agree with TRBD2. The V and J ends lost 3 bases and 6 bases, in that order; junction bases with no gene match: 12. The CDR3 is made up of 16 amino acids. Germline values: CDR1 KGHSH, CDR2 LQKENI. Here the CDR3 reads CASSPTAAGVGDTQYF. The CDR3 coding sequence is TGTGCCAGCTCACCTACCGCGGCGGGAGTCGGGGATACGCAGTATTTT.

The V gene is TRBV5-4, the J gene TRBJ2-7; maybe TRBD2 (5 bases). V dropped 2 bases and J dropped 2 bases, with 11 bases sitting between them. This CDR3 comprises 14 residues. Germline V lookup: CDR1 SGHNT, CDR2 YYREEE (reference sequence). The CDR3, as DNA: TGTGCCAGCAGCTTCACAACGAGGGCCTACGAGCAGTACTTC. Translated: CASSFTTRAYEQYF.

The count of this clone is one. The CDR3 reads CASSYLKFGGTEAFF. The CDR3 bases are TGTGCCAGCAGTTACTTAAAGTTTGGAGGGACTGAAGCTTTCTTT. The rearrangement joins TRBV6-7 to TRBJ1-1; D is uncertain. TRBV6-7 is assigned to the ORF class and has an uncertain function. CDR3 length: 15 amino acids. V shed 1 base and J shed 5 bases, with 14 bases lying between them.

The chain employs TRBV7-2 and TRBJ1-5, with a weak D call TRBD1 (5 bases). The CDR3 sequence is 16 residues long. CDR1 and CDR2 from the germline V gene are SGHTA and FQGNSA. Trimming left V 3 bases short and J 0 bases short, with 12 bases between. The CDR3 DNA reads TGTGCCAGCAGCTTCTCAGGGATTAATAGCAATCAGCCCCAGCATTTT. Translation gives CASSFSGINSNQPQHF.

The J gene is TRBJ1-1, the V gene TRBV11-2; 9 bases are a match to TRBD1. CDR3 length: 16 residues. After removal of 4 bases from V and 11 bases from J, the junction contained 17 bases not matched to a gene. Germline values: CDR1 SGHAT, CDR2 FQNNGV. The CDR3 sequence is CASSSRDRAPIARAFF. For the CDR3, the DNA is TGTGCCAGCAGCTCTCGGGACAGGGCCCCAATAGCACGGGCTTTCTTT.